This TCR beta chain was sequenced in a study of a mutant IDH1 vaccine in newly diagnosed glioma. As to this clone: The antigen is unknown.

Described time point: week 5, during vaccination. The study gave 300 ug of mutant IDH1 20-mer peptide per vaccine dose, with topical imiquimod. The germline V gene has CDR1 MDHEN and CDR2 SYDVKM. The ends were cut back, 6 bases at V and 2 bases at J, with 7 bases in the middle. The CDR3 has 12 amino acids. Profiled with immunoSEQ multiplex PCR; TCRdb holds only in-frame clones, not every one. Of fewer than 65,000 clones in the sample, roughly four fifths were seen once. This TCR derives from a man aged 30 to 39 with glioma. The J gene is TRBJ1-2, the V gene TRBV28; D call uncertain. Source: PBMCs, taken from a glioma patient whose treatment included an IDH1 peptide vaccine. The CDR3 DNA is TGTGCCAGCAGGGCAAACAACTATGGCTACACCTTC. Protein product: CASRANNYGYTF.